These 2 T cell receptor beta chains were sequenced from one sample in a study of cytomegalovirus exposure and HLA in healthy donors. Amplification used 60 Vbeta primers and 13 Jbeta primers. The assay was immunoSEQ multiplex PCR, and TCRdb's table has in-frame clones only and misses some. This sample has 120,000 to 150,000 clones, with roughly three quarters found just once. Sequenced sample: PBMCs. The receptors shown here come from a woman aged 50 to 60 in good health and CMV-seronegative.

The chain links TRBV25-1 to TRBJ1-5; D uncertain. The germline gives CDR1 MGHDK, CDR2 SYGVNS. V dropped 4 bases and J dropped 6 bases, with 7 bases sitting between them. The CDR3 consists of 12 residues. This CDR3 is CASSGAGQPQHF. The CDR3 region has the DNA TGTGCCAGCAGTGGGGCGGGTCAGCCCCAGCATTTT.

Comment on this clone: The junction shows a germline mismatch at one end, possibly a read error. The chain employs TRBV2 and TRBJ1-1, with a weak D call TRBD1 (5 bases). CDR1 is SNHLY, CDR2 FYNNEI, per germline. This CDR3 region has 13 residues. CDR3 in amino acids: CAGRELLSTEAFF. The CDR3 bases are TGTGCCGGCAGGGAGTTACTCAGCACTGAAGCTTTCTTT.